This TCR beta chain was recovered during a study of blood T cell repertoires in COVID-19. Study-wide context: Acute and convalescent COVID-19 specimens originated in the United States, Italy and Spain. Nucleic acid was either cDNA or gDNA, and it came from T cells, B-cell-depleted T cells, or PBMCs.

Authors' processing steps: Estimation of nucleated cell counts was performed using reference gene primer amplification. Profiling relied on immunoSEQ multiplex PCR, and the TCRdb table lists in-frame clones only, not all of them. The D gene and trimming were derived from the DNA, and the V and J assignments and clone size from that table. This table holds about 350,000 clones, approximately 86% found once. The CDR3 contains 18 residues. Trimming cost V 6 bases and J 5 bases; bases outside gene matches: 13. CDR1 is MNHEY and CDR2 is SVGEGT in the germline V gene. This clonotype was sampled from a woman between 55 and 75 years old with COVID-19, enrolled during active disease. The sample was peripheral blood. This rearrangement joins TRBV6-2 or TRBV6-3 to TRBJ2-2, with 12 positions matching TRBD2. In DNA form, the CDR3 reads TGTGCCAGCAGCCCCCTCCCGGGACTAGCGGGTGTTACCGGGGAGCTGTTTTTT. The encoded protein is CASSPLPGLAGVTGELFF.